One and the same sample provided the 8 T cell receptor beta chains below, sequenced in a study of OX40 agonist ivuxolimab in advanced cancers. Libraries were made using the immunoSEQ multiplex PCR assay. As stored in TCRdb, this immuneACCESS dataset retains in-frame rearrangements with V and J assigned. A fraction of the clones does not appear; measured against another copy, unresolved V genes explain less than half of the discrepancy, and the remainder lacks a known reason. Here the sample has about 70,000 clones; more than 65% occur a single time. Jointly, the top ten make up roughly 4.7% of the sample. Sequenced here: CD4+ or CD8+ T cells sorted from blood, sampled in a trial of the OX40 agonist ivuxolimab. The receptors stem from an adult with an advanced solid tumor such as melanoma, head and neck, liver or kidney cancer.

The rearrangement joins TRBV6-5 to TRBJ1-3; no definite D call. V gave up 7 bases and J gave up 8 bases, with 18 bases separating them. The CDR3 runs 14 residues. Germline assignment: CDR1 MNHEY and CDR2 SVGAGI. CDR3 loop: CASNPGRVGDTIYF. The CDR3 bases are TGTGCCAGCAACCCCGGAAGGGTGGGAGACACCATATATTTT.

This clone was counted once. The V gene is TRBV18, the J gene TRBJ1-2, with D perhaps matching TRBD1 (6 bases). The CDR3 spans 15 residues. Per the germline V gene, CDR1 is KGHSH and CDR2 is LQKENI. V dropped 2 bases and J dropped 6 bases, with 16 bases sitting between them. Here the CDR3 DNA reads TGTGCCAGCTCACCATCCCCGGGGGCAGTAAATGGCTACACCTTC. Translation gives CASSPSPGAVNGYTF. The variable domain in full, completed from reference TRBV18 and TRBJ1-2, reads NAGVMQNPRHLVRRRGQEARLRCSPMKGHSHVYWYRQLPEEGLKFMVYLQKENIIDESGMPKERFSAEFPKEGPSILRIQQVVRGDSAAYFCASSPSPGAVNGYTFGSGTRLTVV.

This clone occurred a few times. This chain links TRBV2 with TRBJ1-5; possible D gene TRBD1, 6 bases. Germline-derived CDR1 and CDR2 are SNHLY and FYNNEI. The CDR3 contains 15 residues. Trimming removed 6 bases from V and 4 bases from J, with 16 bases in between. For the CDR3, the DNA is TGTGCCAGCAGCCTCCAGGCTCAGGGGAATCAGCCCCAGCATTTT. This sequence encodes CASSLQAQGNQPQHF.

V gene TRBV5-1 combines with J gene TRBJ2-3, with D tentatively TRBD1 (6 bases). V was shortened by 4 bases and J by 2 bases, with 17 bases between the two germline ends. CDR1 SGHRS and CDR2 YFSETQ come from the germline V gene. The CDR3 extends over 16 amino acids. The CDR3 DNA follows: TGCGCCAGCAGCCAGGATAAGGACAGAACCACAGATACGCAGTATTTT. This sequence encodes CASSQDKDRTTDTQYF.

As regards this clone: Germline is not matched at one junction end, which may reflect a read error. The chain's CDR3 is CASSPQGADASHEQYF. The CDR3 region has the DNA TGTGCCAGCTCACCTCAGGGGGCAGATGCCTCCCACGAGCAGTACTTC. The chain couples TRBV18 to TRBJ2-7; TRBD1 matches 8 bases. In germline, CDR1 is KGHSH, CDR2 LQKENI. The length of the CDR3 is 16 residues.

This clone was seen more than once but under ten times. The J gene is TRBJ1-1, the V gene TRBV27; tentative D call: TRBD1 (5 bases). Trimming took 6 bases from V and 6 from J, leaving 23 bases between them. The CDR3 consists of 16 residues. From germline, CDR1 is MNHEY and CDR2 SMNVEV (reference sequence). The CDR3 region has the DNA TGTGCCAGCAGCCTGACCCCTCGGGGGGGTAGGGCTGAAGCTTTCTTT. It is translated as CASSLTPRGGRAEAFF.

The V and J genes are TRBV5-1 and TRBJ1-1; 8 nucleotides line up with TRBD1. CDR3 length: 14 amino acids. The germline gives CDR1 SGHRS, CDR2 YFSETQ. Trimming took 5 bases from V and 1 from J; bases not matched to a gene: 4. The DNA for the CDR3 is TGCGCCAGCAGGACCGGGACAGGGAACACTGAAGCTTTCTTT. Translation: CASRTGTGNTEAFF. The entire variable domain, with the rest obtained from reference TRBV5-1 and TRBJ1-1, is as follows: KAGVTQTPRYLIKTRGQQVTLSCSPISGHRSVSWYQQTPGQGLQFLFEYFSETQRNKGNFPGRFSGRQFSNSRSEMNVSTLELGDSALYLCASRTGTGNTEAFFGQGTRLTVV.

The rearrangement uses TRBV18 and TRBJ1-3; the D is unclear. Between the trimmed V and J ends, which lost 3 bases and 0 bases, there was a span of 12 bases. In germline, CDR1 is KGHSH, CDR2 LQKENI. There are 16 residues in the CDR3. CDR3 region: CASSPQTVSSGNTIYF. The DNA for the CDR3 is TGTGCCAGCTCACCTCAAACAGTGAGCTCTGGAAACACCATATATTTT.